This T cell receptor beta chain was recorded in a study of blood T cell repertoires in COVID-19. Repertoires were generated with immunoSEQ multiplex PCR, while TCRdb's copy carries only in-frame clones and drops some. The table includes about 220,000 clones, around 88% detected once. Participants reported their clinical history, and cohort assignment relied on those reports. This CDR3 is 18 amino acids long. Germline lookup yields CDR1 SGHDT and CDR2 YYEEEE. V dropped 0 bases and J dropped 2; count of bases not matched to a gene: 12. This receptor was taken from a woman between 40 and 50 years old with acute COVID-19. The specimen sequenced was PBMCs or T cells enriched from blood (not recorded which). This rearrangement joins TRBV5-6 to TRBJ2-5; 8 bases are a match to TRBD2. CDR3 amino acids: CASSLEFGGAWRQETQYF. In DNA form, the CDR3 reads TGTGCCAGCAGCTTGGAATTCGGGGGGGCCTGGAGGCAAGAGACCCAGTACTTC.